The 26 T cell receptor beta chains reported below all come from one sample, sequenced in a study of control samples from healthy donors and cancer patients. Profiled with immunoSEQ multiplex PCR; TCRdb holds only in-frame clones, not every one. Of roughly 130,000 clones in the sample, about nine tenths were seen once. Input material: blood. The receptor source for this set is a woman in her twenties or thirties in good health.

The rearrangement uses TRBV30 and TRBJ1-6; 9 bases align to TRBD1. The CDR3 extends over 14 amino acids. Germline V gene sequence: CDR1 GTSNPN, CDR2 SVGIG (reference sequence). Losses at the gene ends were 5 bases for V and 7 bases for J; bases not matched to a gene: 6. CDR3 region: CAWGQGKRNSPLHF. For the CDR3, the DNA is TGTGCCTGGGGACAGGGGAAAAGGAATTCACCCCTCCACTTT.

The CDR3, as DNA: TGTGCCAGCAGCTGGGAGCGGAGGGGAGAAAAACTGTTTTTT. Residues: CASSWERRGEKLFF. This chain links TRBV5-6 with TRBJ1-4; a possible D gene is TRBD1 (5 bases). Per the germline V gene, CDR1 is SGHDT and CDR2 is YYEEEE. With 3 bases removed from V and 8 bases from J, the gap between germline ends came to 14 bases. The CDR3 is made up of 14 amino acids.

This sequence joins TRBV19 and TRBJ1-1, with a possible D match to TRBD1 (6 bases). Trimming took off 1 base at V and 1 base at J, with 10 bases between the two ends. The CDR3 sequence is 15 residues long. CDR1 is LNHDA and CDR2 is SQIVND in the germline V gene (reference sequence). This chain's CDR3 is CASSIGGGTNTEAFF. CDR3 nucleotides: TGTGCCAGTAGTATAGGAGGGGGAACGAACACTGAAGCTTTCTTT.

In its sample, this clone was seen a few times. The V call is TRBV5-5, the J call TRBJ1-1, with D maybe TRBD1 (6 bases). The CDR3 consists of 15 residues. The germline V and J ends were trimmed by 1 base and 5 bases, with 15 bases remaining between them. Germline V lookup: CDR1 SGHKS, CDR2 YYEKEE (reference sequence). DNA of the CDR3: TGTGCCAGCAGCTTGTCGGGGGGCCCCGAAACTGAAGCTTTCTTT. Translation: CASSLSGGPETEAFF.

The chain is built from TRBV7-6 and TRBJ2-1; 7 bases map to TRBD1. The V gene end was trimmed by 5 bases and the J gene end by 6 bases; junction bases not matched to a gene: 10. This CDR3 has 15 amino acids. From germline, CDR1 is SGHVS and CDR2 FNYEAQ. CDR3 DNA sequence: TGTGCCAGCAGCGCGGTGTGGGCAGGGGGCAATGAGCAGTTCTTC. Amino acids: CASSAVWAGGNEQFF.

This chain links TRBV9 with TRBJ1-6; no firm D call. The CDR3 loop spans 14 amino acids. From germline, CDR1 is SGDLS and CDR2 YYNGEE. V lost 0 bases and J 14 bases, leaving 15 bases between the germline ends. CDR3 nucleotides: TGTGCCAGCAGCGTAGCTGGGGATCTTCTAACCCTCCACTTT. As protein: CASSVAGDLLTLHF.

The J gene is TRBJ1-5, the V gene TRBV5-1, with D possibly TRBD1 on 5 matching bases. Trimming took 0 bases from V and 2 from J, leaving 12 bases between them. CDR3 length: 16 amino acids. CDR1 and CDR2 (germline): SGHRS, YFSETQ. The CDR3 here is CASSLDGRGGNQPQHF. As DNA, the CDR3 is TGCGCCAGCAGCTTGGATGGCCGGGGGGGCAATCAGCCCCAGCATTTT. The whole variable domain, filled in from reference TRBV5-1 and TRBJ1-5, reads KAGVTQTPRYLIKTRGQQVTLSCSPISGHRSVSWYQQTPGQGLQFLFEYFSETQRNKGNFPGRFSGRQFSNSRSEMNVSTLELGDSALYLCASSLDGRGGNQPQHFGDGTRLSIL.

The rearrangement uses TRBV7-2 and TRBJ1-1; tentatively, D is TRBD1 (5 bases). The CDR3 extends over 14 amino acids. Germline loops: CDR1 SGHTA, CDR2 FQGNSA. V gave up 6 bases and J gave up 0 bases, with 11 bases separating them. As DNA, the CDR3 is TGTGCCAGCAGGTGGTGGGGCATGAACACTGAAGCTTTCTTT. Translation gives CASRWWGMNTEAFF.

J is TRBJ2-1 and V is TRBV29-1; perhaps TRBD1 as D (6 bases). CDR1 SQVTM and CDR2 ANQGSEA come from the germline V gene. V dropped 6 bases and J dropped 5 bases, with 14 bases sitting between them. The CDR3 length is 13 residues. The CDR3 coding sequence is TGCAGCGTGCTGCCGCAGGGGAACAATGAGCAGTTCTTC. Translating gives CSVLPQGNNEQFF.

The rearrangement uses TRBV6-5 and TRBJ1-1; D not certain. The CDR3 is 14 residues long. V lost 6 bases, J lost 5 bases, and 16 bases lay in between. Germline loops: CDR1 MNHEY, CDR2 SVGAGI. CDR3 nucleotides: TGTGCCAGCAGGGGCGAAGGCGGGTTTACTGAAGCTTTCTTT. This codes for CASRGEGGFTEAFF.

This clone was counted once. V is TRBV11-3 and J is TRBJ2-1, with 7 bases that match TRBD1. Trimming took 3 bases from V and 4 from J; bases not matched to a gene: 6. The CDR3 runs to 15 residues. Germline V CDR1 and CDR2: SGHNT, YENEEA. The CDR3 is CASSFAATGYNEQFF. CDR3 coding DNA: TGTGCCAGCAGCTTTGCGGCGACAGGGTACAATGAGCAGTTCTTC.

This clone was picked up one time. The chain is built from TRBV5-6 and TRBJ2-2; the match to TRBD2 covers 8 bases. Germline-derived CDR1 and CDR2 are SGHDT and YYEEEE. This CDR3 contains 18 residues. Germline trimming cut 6 bases from V and 3 bases from J; bases unmatched to any gene: 16. The CDR3 bases are TGTGCCAGCAACCCCTACAGCGGGAGATTAAGTCACACCGGGGAGCTGTTTTTT. As protein: CASNPYSGRLSHTGELFF. Looking up the rest from reference TRBV5-6 and TRBJ2-2 gives the full variable domain: DAGVTQSPTHLIKTRGQQVTLRCSPKSGHDTVSWYQQALGQGPQFIFQYYEEEERQRGNFPDRFSGHQFPNYSSELNVNALLLGDSALYLCASNPYSGRLSHTGELFFGEGSRLTVL.

This clone appeared once. The CDR3 protein is CASRGSTDTQYF. In DNA form, the CDR3 reads TGTGCCAGCAGAGGGAGCACAGATACGCAGTATTTT. The chain uses TRBV28 and TRBJ2-3; D is undetermined. The CDR3 covers 12 residues. V lost 6 bases and J lost 0, with 4 bases in between. The V gene's germline CDR1 is MDHEN and CDR2 SYDVKM.

The chain links TRBV5-1 to TRBJ2-7; TRBD2 matches 13 bases. Germline CDR1 SGHRS, CDR2 YFSETQ. V shed 4 bases and J 1 base; nucleotides not matched to a gene: 5. The CDR3 is 16 amino acids. The DNA of the CDR3 is TGCGCCAGCAGCCCTAGGACTAGCGGGAGATCCTACGAGCAGTACTTC. This translates into CASSPRTSGRSYEQYF.

The V call is TRBV19, the J call TRBJ1-1, with 7 bases identical to TRBD1. The CDR3 loop spans 15 amino acids. The germline gives CDR1 LNHDA, CDR2 SQIVND (reference sequence). J was trimmed by 0 bases and V by 4 bases; bases with no gene match: 5. Written as DNA, the CDR3 is TGTGCCAGTAGTAGCCGACAGGGCTTGAACACTGAAGCTTTCTTT. This sequence encodes CASSSRQGLNTEAFF.

This chain uses TRBV7-2 with TRBJ1-1; possible D gene TRBD1, 5 bases. CDR1 is SGHTA, CDR2 FQGNSA, per germline. V lost 4 bases, J lost 0 bases, and 12 bases lay in between. This CDR3 spans 15 amino acids. The CDR3 DNA is TGTGCCAGCAGCTGGGGCGGAGGGATGAACACTGAAGCTTTCTTT. This encodes CASSWGGGMNTEAFF.

This chain uses TRBV18 with TRBJ1-1; 9 bases match TRBD1. The CDR3 length is 13 residues. V dropped 3 bases and J dropped 8; count of bases not matched to a gene: 4. Germline lookup yields CDR1 KGHSH and CDR2 LQKENI. CDR3 in DNA: TGTGCCAGCTCACCGCAGGGACAGGGAGAAGCTTTCTTT. It translates to CASSPQGQGEAFF.

The J gene is TRBJ2-7, the V gene TRBV28; 9 positions agree with TRBD2. The germline V gene encodes CDR1 MDHEN and CDR2 SYDVKM. The CDR3 has 14 residues. J was trimmed by 5 bases and V by 5 bases; bases with no gene match: 7. Here the CDR3 reads CASSVAGAVHEQYF. In DNA, the CDR3 is TGTGCCAGCAGTGTAGCGGGAGCGGTCCACGAGCAGTACTTC.

V gene TRBV2 combines with J gene TRBJ2-3; 9 nucleotides line up with TRBD2. Per germline, CDR1 SNHLY and CDR2 FYNNEI. Trimming took 9 bases from V and 6 from J; bases not matched to a gene: 10. The CDR3 contains 14 residues. In nucleotides, the CDR3 is TGTGCCAGTGGACCGGGACTAGCACGGGATACGCAGTATTTT. Protein product: CASGPGLARDTQYF. Using reference TRBV2 and TRBJ2-3 for the parts outside the CDR3, the full variable domain is EPEVTQTPSHQVTQMGQEVILRCVPISNHLYFYWYRQILGQKVEFLVSFYNNEISEKSEIFDDQFSVERPDGSNFTLKIRSTKLEDSAMYFCASGPGLARDTQYFGPGTRLTVL.

This chain connects TRBV7-9 to TRBJ1-6; 10 nucleotides match TRBD1. This CDR3 has 15 residues. J was trimmed by 7 bases and V by 5 bases; bases with no gene match: 5. CDR1 is SEHNR and CDR2 is FQNEAQ in the germline V gene (reference sequence). CDR3 DNA: TGTGCCAGCAGCATCCGGGACAGGGGAAATTCACCCCTCCACTTT. Translation: CASSIRDRGNSPLHF.

The chain has TRBV19 and TRBJ2-7; D remains unclear. V was cut by 1 base and J by 1 base, with 8 bases left in between. CDR1 LNHDA and CDR2 SQIVND come from the germline V gene (reference sequence). The CDR3 extends over 14 amino acids. CDR3 nucleotide sequence: TGTGCCAGTAGTATAGTTGGGCCATCCTACGAGCAGTACTTC. This codes for CASSIVGPSYEQYF.

The chain recombines TRBV14 with TRBJ2-1; D remains ambiguous. Trimming took off 5 bases at V and 8 bases at J, with 7 bases between the two ends. Germline V gives CDR1 SGHDN, CDR2 FVKESK. The CDR3 is 11 amino acids. CDR3 nucleotides: TGTGCCAGCAGCTTCTATGATGAGCAGTTCTTC. Its protein is CASSFYDEQFF.

The J gene is TRBJ1-2, the V gene TRBV18; D not certain. Trimming pared 3 bases from V and 7 bases from J, leaving 12 bases between. The germline CDR1 and CDR2 sequences are KGHSH and LQKENI. This CDR3 has 13 residues. For the CDR3, the DNA is TGTGCCAGCTCACCGGACGGAGGCCTTGGCTACACCTTC. As protein: CASSPDGGLGYTF.

V usage is TRBV5-5 and J usage is TRBJ2-5; D tentatively reads TRBD1 or TRBD2 (5 bases each). Trimming left V 4 bases short and J 2 bases short, with 9 bases between. This CDR3 comprises 13 residues. The germline V gene has CDR1 SGHKS and CDR2 YYEKEE (reference sequence). CDR3 coding DNA: TGTGCCAGCAGCCGGGGACCGCAAGAGACCCAGTACTTC. Translated: CASSRGPQETQYF.

V is TRBV6-6 and J is TRBJ1-2; weak D call: TRBD1 (6 bases). The CDR3 is made up of 15 amino acids. V was clipped by 2 bases and J by 4 bases, with 14 bases between them. CDR1 is MNHNY and CDR2 is SVGAGI in the germline V gene (reference sequence). The CDR3 here is CASSYAGTFGYGYTF. The CDR3 DNA reads TGTGCCAGCAGTTACGCCGGGACATTCGGCTATGGCTACACCTTC.

V is TRBV3-1 (or the pseudogene TRBV3-2) and J is TRBJ2-7; 8 bases map to TRBD2. Germline V gene data show CDR1 as LGHDT and CDR2 as YNNKEL (reference sequence). CDR3 length equals 17 residues. V shed 1 base and J 6 bases; nucleotides not matched to a gene: 14. CDR3 in amino acids: CASSQGVASGSLSEQYF. The CDR3, as DNA: TGTGCCAGCAGCCAAGGTGTGGCCAGCGGGAGTCTTAGCGAGCAGTACTTC.